This T cell receptor (beta chain) was found in a study of response to subunit inactivated influenza vaccine. This CDR3 is 18 amino acids long. CDR1 and CDR2 from the germline V gene are SGHRS and YFSETQ. V shed 0 bases and J 2 bases; nucleotides not matched to a gene: 8. Of note for this clonotype: As yet, its antigen is unknown.

TCRdb re-analysed the RT-PCR reads in MiXCR, keeping a single row per CDR3 protein. The repertoire holds about 620,000 distinct CDR3 sequences, with roughly 10% as singletons. Points from the study as a whole: The study's authors posited that every seasonal influenza vaccination enlists few new T cells.

V is TRBV5-1 and J is TRBJ2-3; 11 bases are a match to TRBD2. This specimen was PBMCs from blood, taken on the day of vaccination. This TCR was recovered from a man aged 45-65 years who received an inactivated influenza vaccine. The CDR3 sequence is CASSLAELAGAFTDTQYF. The CDR3 DNA reads as TGCGCCAGCAGCTTGGCCGAACTAGCGGGGGCATTCACAGATACGCAGTATTTT.